These 11 T cell receptor beta chains share one sample of origin, sequenced in a study of CD8+ T cells in alopecia areata. cDNA reverse transcribed from extracted RNA served as the sequencing template. TCRdb's table, derived via immunoSEQ multiplex PCR, lists solely in-frame clones and lacks some. The profile shows some 210,000 clones, more than 45% of them singletons. Source: CD4+ T cells sorted from blood, taken at week 0. The source of these receptors is a human donor with alopecia areata.

CDR3 DNA sequence: TGTGCCAGCAGCCAAGATCTGTACAATGAGCAGTTCTTC. As protein: CASSQDLYNEQFF. The rearrangement links TRBV4-2 to TRBJ2-1; D is undetermined. The CDR3 length is 13 residues. V gave up 0 bases and J gave up 4 bases, with 4 bases separating them. Germline CDR1 and CDR2: LGHNA and YNFKEQ.

This clone appeared a single time. The genes are TRBV19 and TRBJ1-1; no reliable D call. V lost 4 bases and J lost 0, with 9 bases in between. Germline CDR1 reads LNHDA; CDR2 reads SQIVND (reference sequence). The CDR3 length is 14 residues. CDR3 amino acids: CASSTGPLNTEAFF. CDR3 in DNA: TGTGCCAGTAGTACCGGACCGCTGAACACTGAAGCTTTCTTT.

The chain carries TRBV6-1 and TRBJ1-5; 7 bases line up with TRBD1. The CDR3 has 15 residues. Per the germline V gene, CDR1 is MNHNS and CDR2 is SASEGT. V shed 1 base, J shed 6 bases, and the junction held 6 bases outside the gene matches. CDR3 bases: TGTGCCAGCAGTGAAGTCAGGGGGGCGAGTCAGCCCCAGCATTTT. It translates to CASSEVRGASQPQHF.

This chain links TRBV29-1 with TRBJ2-7, with 10 bases matching TRBD2. V was clipped by 4 bases and J by 5 bases; unmatched bases: 8. The length of the CDR3 is 14 residues. Per germline, CDR1 SQVTM and CDR2 ANQGSEA. The DNA of the CDR3 is TGCAGCGTTGGAGGAGCGGGGGGGCGAAACGAGCAGTACTTC. Protein sequence: CSVGGAGGRNEQYF.

This clone was observed a few times. The CDR3 bases are TGTGCCAGCAGCTCGGGGGGAAACACTGAAGCTTTCTTT. It encodes CASSSGGNTEAFF. V and J are TRBV7-9 and TRBJ1-1; a weak D match, TRBD1 (5 bases). The CDR3 spans 13 residues. Germline V gives CDR1 SEHNR, CDR2 FQNEAQ (reference sequence). V dropped 4 bases and J dropped 2 bases, with 8 bases sitting between them. Full variable domain (rest looked up from reference TRBV7-9 and TRBJ1-1): DTGVSQNPRHKITKRGQNVTFRCDPISEHNRLYWYRQTLGQGPEFLTYFQNEAQLEKSRLLSDRFSAERPKGSFSTLEIQRTEQGDSAMYLCASSSGGNTEAFFGQGTRLTVV.

V is TRBV15 and J is TRBJ2-1, with D maybe TRBD2 (5 bases). The ends were cut back, 0 bases at V and 10 bases at J, with 10 bases in the middle. Germline loops: CDR1 LNHNV, CDR2 YYDKDF (reference sequence). This CDR3 is built from 13 residues. CDR3 in amino acids: CATSRDTRAEQFF. The DNA of the CDR3 is TGTGCCACCAGCAGAGATACGAGGGCGGAGCAGTTCTTC.

This clone appeared a single time. This chain uses TRBV5-1 with TRBJ2-1; 8 nucleotides match TRBD1. Germline values: CDR1 SGHRS, CDR2 YFSETQ. The CDR3 covers 15 residues. The V segment lost 0 bases and the J segment 10 bases; nucleotides outside the gene matches: 9. CDR3 residues: CASSLARMDRDEQFF. The CDR3 coding sequence is TGCGCCAGCAGCTTGGCCAGAATGGACAGGGACGAGCAGTTCTTC.

This clone occurred a few times. V is TRBV29-1 and J is TRBJ1-2; D gene unclear. This CDR3 has 12 amino acids. Germline CDR1 SQVTM, CDR2 ANQGSEA. V was shortened by 4 bases and J by 6 bases, with 12 bases between the two germline ends. CDR3 coding DNA: TGCAGCGTTGTGAGTCAGGATCATGGCTACACCTTC. Translated, it gives CSVVSQDHGYTF.

The V call is TRBV15, the J call TRBJ1-5; D gene ambiguous. The ends were cut back, 4 bases at V and 8 bases at J, with 15 bases in the middle. CDR3 length: 14 amino acids. Germline V gene data show CDR1 as LNHNV and CDR2 as YYDKDF (reference sequence). The CDR3 here is CATSTGPGREPQHF. The CDR3 DNA follows: TGTGCCACCAGCACCGGGCCCGGAAGGGAGCCCCAGCATTTT.

This clone came up a few times. This CDR3 is CASSLMNTEAFF. CDR3 DNA sequence: TGTGCCAGCAGCTTGATGAACACTGAAGCTTTCTTT. The V and J genes are TRBV5-6 and TRBJ1-1; D gene ambiguous. Looked up from germline, CDR1 is SGHDT and CDR2 is YYEEEE. This CDR3 spans 12 amino acids. V lost 1 base and J lost 0, with 1 base in between.

The chain couples TRBV7-3 to TRBJ2-1, with D possibly called TRBD1 or TRBD2 (5 bases each). The CDR3 contains 16 residues. The germline CDR1 and CDR2 sequences are SGHTA and FQGTGA. Deletions cut 0 bases from V and 9 bases from J, with 18 bases between. Here the CDR3 reads CASSLTGTRGTAEQFF. In DNA, the CDR3 is TGTGCCAGCAGCTTAACCGGGACCCGTGGAACTGCTGAGCAGTTCTTC.